This T cell receptor beta chain emerged from a study of metastatic and nonmetastatic thyroid tumors. Study as a whole: From malignant and benign thyroid patients, repertoires in blood and in tumor or nodule tissue were compared.

Among the patients, none had received any treatment before thyroid surgery. Overall study results and limits: Malignant tumors reportedly showed significantly higher TCR beta diversity than benign nodules in both blood and tumor.

Original data processing: What underpinned the distant-metastasis classifier for papillary thyroid cancer was the set of CDR3 differences across clinicopathological groups. TCRdb recomputed clones from the PCR reads via MiXCR. The V and J calls were determined by TCRdb, not by the authors. The sample records about 93,000 clones, about 12% being singletons. Concerning this clone itself: The antigen is unknown.

V was pared by 3 bases and J by 0 bases, with 8 bases between. Germline CDR1 is SEHNR and CDR2 is FQNEAQ (reference sequence). CDR3 length: 14 residues. The source of this sequence is a female donor with papillary thyroid cancer or a benign thyroid nodule (not recorded which). Some clones in this sample may be carry-over from other donors' samples. The gene calls are TRBV7-9 and TRBJ1-1; no clear D gene. Material for sequencing was blood. The CDR3 region is CASSFSAVNTEAFF. In DNA form, the CDR3 reads TGTGCCAGCAGCTTTTCCGCCGTGAACACTGAAGCTTTCTTT.